This T cell receptor (beta chain) was identified in a study of blood T cell repertoires in COVID-19. The participants were between about 18 and 95 years old and came from 24 US areas. People in the exposed group encountered a COVID-19 case within 2 weeks before entering the study. The CDR3 extends over 18 amino acids. V was pared by 2 bases and J by 2 bases, with 14 bases of the junction left unmatched. Germline CDR1 is SGHAT and CDR2 is FQNNGV. Only in-frame clones appear in the TCRdb table, and some are missing; sequencing was by immunoSEQ multiplex PCR. The profile covers a few hundred thousand clones, with around 92% appearing a single time and 2.5% to 3.5% taken by the ten largest.

This receptor was identified in a woman aged 50 to 60 who had been exposed to COVID-19. What was sequenced was PBMCs or T cells enriched from blood (not recorded which). This chain links TRBV11-2 with TRBJ1-2, with 7 bases lining up with TRBD1. The CDR3 nucleotides read TGTGCCAGCAGCTTACTAGTCGGCCAGACAGGGCCGAACTATGGCTACACCTTC. Its protein product is CASSLLVGQTGPNYGYTF.